One and the same sample provided the 10 T cell receptor beta chains below, sequenced in a study of T cells in Graves' hyperthyroidism and ophthalmopathy. Authors of the study amplified TCR beta CDR3 regions from RNA transcripts. The HTBI set primed first-round TCR CDR3 RT-PCR. TCRdb used MiXCR to reprocess the multiplex PCR reads, holding one entry per CDR3 protein. The table has fewer than 400,000 distinct CDR3 sequences, 16% seen once; the top ten hold around 34%. The sequencing input was blood. The receptors originated from a man between 25 and 39 years old with Graves' hyperthyroidism.

V gene TRBV30 combines with J gene TRBJ1-3; TRBD1 agrees at 7 bases. The CDR3 has 15 amino acids. Germline values: CDR1 GTSNPN, CDR2 SVGIG (reference sequence). V was clipped by 4 bases and J by 2 bases; unmatched bases: 8. This chain's CDR3 is CAWTLGDRAGNTIYF. In nucleotides, the CDR3 is TGTGCCTGGACCTTGGGGGACAGAGCTGGAAACACCATATATTTT.

The chain uses TRBV9 and TRBJ1-2, with D possibly matching TRBD1 (6 bases). The CDR3 consists of 14 residues. Germline lookup yields CDR1 SGDLS and CDR2 YYNGEE. Between the trimmed V and J ends, which lost 0 bases and 7 bases, there was a span of 13 bases. In DNA, the CDR3 is TGTGCCAGCAGCGTAGATAGCCAGGGGTCTGGCTACACCTTC. Protein: CASSVDSQGSGYTF.

About this clonotype: A much bigger clone sits one base away, suggesting this may be a read error. The genes are TRBV28 and TRBJ2-3; D may match TRBD1 or TRBD2 (5 bases each). The CDR3 is made up of 14 amino acids. Germline-derived CDR1 and CDR2 are MDHEN and SYDVKM. V dropped 6 bases and J dropped 5 bases, with 15 bases sitting between them. CDR3 region: CASRGTQLVDTQYF. The DNA of the CDR3 is TGTGCCAGCAGAGGGACCCAACTTGTAGATACGCAGTATTTT.

The rearrangement uses TRBV5-5 and TRBJ2-2; 7 bases line up with TRBD1. With 5 bases clipped from V and 3 bases from J, the junction kept 7 bases outside the gene matches. This CDR3 is 15 amino acids long. Germline V gives CDR1 SGHKS, CDR2 YYEKEE (reference sequence). Written as DNA, the CDR3 is TGTGCCAGCAGATTCAACAGGGGTGACACCGGGGAGCTGTTTTTT. It specifies CASRFNRGDTGELFF.

The genes are TRBV5-6 and TRBJ2-6; D remains ambiguous. From germline, CDR1 is SGHDT and CDR2 YYEEEE. The CDR3 runs 17 residues. V lost 3 bases and J lost 0, with 13 bases in between. The CDR3 loop is CASSSAAKNSGANVLTF. Here the CDR3 DNA reads TGTGCCAGCAGCTCGGCAGCCAAAAACTCTGGGGCCAACGTCCTGACTTTC.

J is TRBJ1-1 and V is TRBV7-9, with D perhaps matching TRBD1 (5 bases). The CDR3 has 17 amino acids. CDR1 and CDR2 from the germline V gene are SEHNR and FQNEAQ (reference sequence). The V gene lost 1 base and the J gene lost 0 bases, with 15 bases spanning the gap. CDR3: CASSLGGGVGLNTEAFF. The DNA for the CDR3 is TGTGCCAGCAGCTTAGGGGGGGGGGTGGGGTTGAACACTGAAGCTTTCTTT. Complete variable domain (other parts from reference TRBV7-9 and TRBJ1-1): DTGVSQNPRHKITKRGQNVTFRCDPISEHNRLYWYRQTLGQGPEFLTYFQNEAQLEKSRLLSDRFSAERPKGSFSTLEIQRTEQGDSAMYLCASSLGGGVGLNTEAFFGQGTRLTVV.

A few counts support this clonotype. J is TRBJ1-3 and V is TRBV27; no reliable D call. From germline, CDR1 is MNHEY and CDR2 SMNVEV (reference sequence). The CDR3 is 16 amino acids. Trimming took 2 bases from V and 0 from J, leaving 11 bases between them. The CDR3 is CASSLGWPGSGNTIYF. DNA of the CDR3: TGTGCCAGCAGTTTAGGGTGGCCGGGCTCTGGAAACACCATATATTTT.

Many counts were recorded for this clonotype. The chain links TRBV12-3 or TRBV12-4 to TRBJ2-7, with a possible D match to TRBD2 (6 bases). V dropped 3 bases and J dropped 5 bases, with 14 bases sitting between them. CDR3 length: 14 amino acids. The CDR3 DNA sequence: TGTGCCAGCAGTTTCAGGGAGGAGAGGGACGAGCAGTACTTC. It encodes CASSFREERDEQYF.

The chain carries TRBV30 and TRBJ2-3; D could derive from TRBD1 or TRBD2 (5 bases each). Germline CDR1 GTSNPN, CDR2 SVGIG (reference sequence). V shed 4 bases and J shed 7 bases, with 12 bases lying between them. The CDR3 spans 12 residues. Here the CDR3 reads CAWTGSVHTQYF. CDR3 sequence (DNA): TGTGCCTGGACAGGGAGTGTTCATACGCAGTATTTT.

J is TRBJ2-7 and V is TRBV11-2; no reliable D call. V dropped 5 bases and J dropped 0 bases, with 11 bases sitting between them. The CDR3 is made up of 14 amino acids. The V gene's germline CDR1 is SGHAT and CDR2 FQNNGV. The CDR3 bases are TGTGCCAGCAGCGTGCGCAGGTCCTCCTACGAGCAGTACTTC. Translating it yields CASSVRRSSYEQYF.